This T cell receptor (beta chain) was identified during a study of cytomegalovirus exposure and HLA in healthy donors. Study observations and caveats: With later analysis, a missense DCLRE1C variant became linked to TCR beta V- and J-gene trimming. Previously analyzed data showed that most TCR beta V segments were productive at a frequency of about 87% or about 30%.

In regard to this clone: What it binds is unknown.

13 Jbeta primers and 60 Vbeta primers were used for the PCR. Measured with immunoSEQ multiplex PCR; TCRdb has only the in-frame clones, and not every one. The data show approximately 190,000 clones, roughly 85% seen once. V lost 6 bases and J lost 0, with 11 bases in between. The CDR3 is made up of 14 amino acids. Looked up from germline, CDR1 is MNHEY and CDR2 is SMNVEV (reference sequence). J is TRBJ1-1 and V is TRBV27; tentatively, D is TRBD1 (6 bases). The material sequenced was PBMCs. This receptor was obtained from a woman aged 18-30 years in good health and CMV-seronegative. The CDR3 DNA follows: TGTGCCAGCAGAACAGGGCCCCTGAACACTGAAGCTTTCTTT. Encoded protein: CASRTGPLNTEAFF.